These 9 T cell receptor beta chains originate from one sample sequenced in a study of CD8 T cells in Susac syndrome. With random hexamers, reverse transcription was performed on about 0.5 to 1 ug of RNA. Via MiXCR, TCRdb re-called the immunoSEQ multiplex PCR reads, giving one row per CDR3 protein. The repertoire consists of 150,000 to 200,000 distinct CDR3 sequences, with 90% to 95% occurring once and the leading ten covering more than 0.13%. Sequences were obtained from CD4+ T cells from PBMCs. These receptors came from a human donor in good health.

The chain links TRBV3-1 to TRBJ1-1, with D possibly being TRBD1 (5 bases). Per germline, CDR1 LGHDT and CDR2 YNNKEL (reference sequence). This CDR3 contains 14 residues. Trimming took 6 bases from V and 0 from J, leaving 11 bases between them. The CDR3: CASRGRDVNTEAFF. The CDR3 nucleotides read TGTGCCAGCAGGGGACGGGACGTGAACACTGAAGCTTTCTTT.

The table lists this clonotype with a count of one. The junction departs from germline at one end; a sequencing error may be responsible. V is TRBV29-1 and J is TRBJ2-3; 9 nucleotides align to TRBD2. Germline lookup yields CDR1 SQVTM and CDR2 ANQGSEA. The CDR3 runs 9 residues. DNA of the CDR3: TGCAGCGTTGGATTAGCGGGGGATTTT. It codes for CSVGLAGDF.

The genes are TRBV20-1 and TRBJ1-1, with TRBD1 as a possible D gene (5 bases). Looked up from germline, CDR1 is DFQATT and CDR2 is SNEGSKA (reference sequence). Trimming shortened V by 5 bases and J by 2 bases, and 12 bases separated the two germline ends. This CDR3 contains 13 residues. The DNA for the CDR3 is TGCAGTGCTCTTCAGGGCGGCAACACTGAAGCTTTCTTT. It is translated as CSALQGGNTEAFF.

The rearrangement joins TRBV5-1 to TRBJ2-6; D gene unclear. Per germline, CDR1 SGHRS and CDR2 YFSETQ. Trimming removed 6 bases at V and 0 bases at J, with 7 bases between. This CDR3 has 14 amino acids. The CDR3 DNA reads TGCGCCAGCACGGAGAGCTCTGGGGCCAACGTCCTGACTTTC. Translating gives CASTESSGANVLTF. Based on the CDR3 plus reference TRBV5-1 and TRBJ2-6, the full variable domain is KAGVTQTPRYLIKTRGQQVTLSCSPISGHRSVSWYQQTPGQGLQFLFEYFSETQRNKGNFPGRFSGRQFSNSRSEMNVSTLELGDSALYLCASTESSGANVLTFGAGSRLTVL.

The sample holds one count of this clonotype. This chain connects TRBV20-1 to TRBJ2-7; maybe TRBD1 (5 bases). The CDR3 has 12 amino acids. Germline loops: CDR1 DFQATT, CDR2 SNEGSKA (reference sequence). The V gene lost 3 bases and the J gene lost 4 bases, with 10 bases spanning the gap. The DNA for the CDR3 is TGCAGTGCTAGCGCAGGGAAGTACGAGCAGTACTTC. This codes for CSASAGKYEQYF.

V and J are TRBV11-2 and TRBJ1-4; maybe TRBD1 (5 bases). The germline V and J ends were trimmed by 5 bases and 4 bases, with 14 bases remaining between them. The CDR3 loop spans 15 amino acids. Germline V CDR1 and CDR2: SGHAT, FQNNGV. CDR3: CASSLWGTLNEKLFF. The CDR3 region has the DNA TGTGCCAGCAGCCTATGGGGGACGCTTAATGAAAAACTGTTTTTT.

This rearrangement joins TRBV16 to TRBJ1-1; D is unresolved. The CDR3 is 11 residues long. CDR1 and CDR2 from the germline V gene are KGHSY and FQNENV. The ends were cut back, 1 base at V and 10 bases at J, with 7 bases in the middle. CDR3 residues: CASSQYQVAFF. CDR3 nucleotides: TGTGCCAGCAGCCAATATCAGGTAGCTTTCTTT.

The chain couples TRBV20-1 to TRBJ1-4; 7 bases line up with TRBD1. The ends lost 6 bases at V and 3 bases at J; junction bases unmatched: 7. CDR1 is DFQATT and CDR2 is SNEGSKA in the germline V gene (reference sequence). The length of the CDR3 is 14 residues. Written as DNA, the CDR3 is TGCAGTGCACATATGACAGGGTCTAATGAAAAACTGTTTTTT. As protein: CSAHMTGSNEKLFF.

The CDR3 DNA follows: TGTGCCAGCAGCTTAGTAGTAGCGGGGGGGGGTGATACGCAGTATTTT. Its translation: CASSLVVAGGGDTQYF. V gene TRBV7-2 combines with J gene TRBJ2-3; 11 nucleotides match TRBD2. The germline V gene has CDR1 SGHTA and CDR2 FQGNSA. V dropped 1 base and J dropped 6; count of bases not matched to a gene: 6. The CDR3 is 16 amino acids.